This T cell receptor beta chain emerged from a study of blood T cell repertoires in COVID-19. The CDR3 length is 15 residues. V was pared by 8 bases and J by 6 bases, with 12 bases of the junction left unmatched. Germline V gene lookup returns CDR1 MNHEY and CDR2 SVGAGI. Clones were sequenced by immunoSEQ multiplex PCR, and TCRdb holds only the in-frame ones, with some missing. The repertoire consists of 45,000 to 60,000 clones, with roughly 90% occurring once and the leading ten covering over 1%. The receptor was derived from a man aged 55-75 years with acute or convalescent COVID-19. V and J are TRBV6-5 and TRBJ1-5, with TRBD1 matching over 8 bases. The sequenced sample consisted of peripheral blood. CDR3 nucleotide sequence: TGTGCCAGCCGGAAGGGACAGGTCGATGGTCAGCCCCAGCATTTT. Protein product: CASRKGQVDGQPQHF.